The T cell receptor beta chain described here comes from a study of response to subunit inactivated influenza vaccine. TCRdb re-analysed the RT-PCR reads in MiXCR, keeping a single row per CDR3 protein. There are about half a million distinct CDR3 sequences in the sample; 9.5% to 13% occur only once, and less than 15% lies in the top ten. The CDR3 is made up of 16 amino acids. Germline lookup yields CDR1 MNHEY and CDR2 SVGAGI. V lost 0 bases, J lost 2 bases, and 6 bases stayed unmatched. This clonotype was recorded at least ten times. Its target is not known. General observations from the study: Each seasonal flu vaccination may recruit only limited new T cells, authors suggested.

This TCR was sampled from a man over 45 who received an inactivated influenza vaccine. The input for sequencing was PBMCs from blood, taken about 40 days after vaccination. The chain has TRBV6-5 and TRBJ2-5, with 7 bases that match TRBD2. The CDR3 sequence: CASSYSLASGQETQYF. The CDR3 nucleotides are TGTGCCAGCAGTTACTCTCTTGCTAGCGGACAAGAGACCCAGTACTTC.